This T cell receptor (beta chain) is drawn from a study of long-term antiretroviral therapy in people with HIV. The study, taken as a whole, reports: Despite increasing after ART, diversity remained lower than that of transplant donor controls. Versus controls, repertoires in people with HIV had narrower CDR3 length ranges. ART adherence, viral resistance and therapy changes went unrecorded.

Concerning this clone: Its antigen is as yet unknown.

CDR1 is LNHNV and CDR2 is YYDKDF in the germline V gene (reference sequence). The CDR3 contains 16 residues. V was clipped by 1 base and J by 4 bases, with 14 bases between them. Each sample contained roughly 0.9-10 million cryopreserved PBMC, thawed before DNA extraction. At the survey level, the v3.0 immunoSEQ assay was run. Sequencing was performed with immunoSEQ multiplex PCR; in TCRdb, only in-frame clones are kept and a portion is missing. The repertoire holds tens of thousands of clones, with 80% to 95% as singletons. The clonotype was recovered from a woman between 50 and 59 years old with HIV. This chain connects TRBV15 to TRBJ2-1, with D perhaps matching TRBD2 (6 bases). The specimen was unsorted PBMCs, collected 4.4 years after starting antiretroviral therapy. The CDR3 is CATSRAPSGGYNEQFF. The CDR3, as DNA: TGTGCCACCAGCAGAGCGCCTAGTGGGGGGTACAATGAGCAGTTCTTC.